This TCR beta chain stems from a study of blood T cell repertoires in COVID-19. At the level of the study: Italy, Spain and the United States were the sources of the convalescent and acute COVID-19 samples. T cells, B-cell-depleted T cells, or PBMCs provided the cDNA or gDNA that served as material.

In the source study's methods: Amplification with reference gene primers provided the estimates of nucleated cell counts. The data were produced by immunoSEQ multiplex PCR, yet TCRdb's version contains in-frame clones alone and is incomplete. The DNA was the basis for D and trimming; V, J and clone size are from that table. The sample has about 160,000 clones, over 80% seen once. The J segment lost 7 bases and the V segment lost 3 bases, leaving 7 bases of the junction unmatched. CDR1 and CDR2 (germline): SQVTM, ANQGSEA. The length of the CDR3 is 13 residues. The TCR was taken from an elderly woman with active or convalescent COVID-19. This sequence joins TRBV29-1 and TRBJ1-2; 8 positions match TRBD1. The material sequenced was peripheral blood. The DNA for the CDR3 is TGCAGCGTTGATATGCAGGGGGCGGTTGGCTACACCTTC. Protein sequence: CSVDMQGAVGYTF.